Each of the 8 T cell receptor beta chains below was sequenced from the same sample in a study of blood T cells in healthy people across ages (dated by TCRdb to 2015 to 2017). The method was 5' RACE. TCRdb records Illumina HiSeq 2500 as the sequencer. The second PCR ran for roughly 6 to 11 cycles and used a J-beta primer mix along with a sample-barcoded 5' primer. The raw public data were reprocessed by TCRdb itself: fastp quality trimming at Q25, MiXCR clonotype calling, in-frame beta chains only. For every CDR3 protein sequence, its rows merge into one entry that carries the most common genes and DNA. The sample table lists hundreds of thousands of distinct CDR3 sequences, roughly a quarter of them with a count of one. Clones ranked in the top ten supply over 25% of the sample. The sample comprised blood. The receptors derive from a woman in her 70s in good health.

The chain carries TRBV7-6 and TRBJ2-2; D unclear. From germline, CDR1 is SGHVS and CDR2 FNYEAQ. The ends were cut back, 4 bases at V and 7 bases at J, with 7 bases in the middle. This CDR3 comprises 12 residues. The CDR3 loop reads CASSSGRGELFF. For the CDR3, the DNA is TGTGCCAGCAGCTCCGGTCGCGGGGAGCTGTTTTTT.

Only a few counts were recorded for this clonotype. This rearrangement joins TRBV6-5 to TRBJ1-1; perhaps TRBD1 as D (5 bases). The CDR3 runs to 17 residues. The V and J ends lost 0 bases and 3 bases respectively, with 17 bases between them. Per the germline V gene, CDR1 is MNHEY and CDR2 is SVGAGI. CDR3 coding DNA: TGTGCCAGCAGTTACTCGGATACCGTGGGGGTGTACACTGAAGCTTTCTTT. It is translated as CASSYSDTVGVYTEAFF.

This chain connects TRBV20-1 to TRBJ2-5; a possible D gene is TRBD1 (5 bases). The CDR3 is 12 amino acids. Looked up from germline, CDR1 is DFQATT and CDR2 is SNEGSKA (reference sequence). Trimming shortened V by 3 bases and J by 4 bases, and 9 bases separated the two germline ends. This chain's CDR3 is CSASSGSETQYF. CDR3 nucleotides: TGCAGTGCTAGTTCAGGGTCAGAGACCCAGTACTTC.

This clonotype was recorded at least ten times. V and J are TRBV20-1 and TRBJ1-1; the D is unclear. The CDR3 extends over 15 amino acids. V lost 0 bases and J lost 0, with 11 bases in between. Germline CDR1 and CDR2: DFQATT and SNEGSKA (reference sequence). Here the CDR3 DNA reads TGCAGTGCTAGAGATCCCGGGCTCATGAACACTGAAGCTTTCTTT. Translating it yields CSARDPGLMNTEAFF.

This chain uses TRBV20-1 with TRBJ2-7; D gene uncertain. Germline V gene lookup returns CDR1 DFQATT and CDR2 SNEGSKA (reference sequence). The ends were cut back, 5 bases at V and 7 bases at J, with 9 bases in the middle. The CDR3 covers 10 residues. The CDR3 reads CSAGMMEQYF. CDR3 DNA sequence: TGCAGTGCTGGGATGATGGAGCAGTACTTC.

The chain combines TRBV29-1 with TRBJ1-1; D unclear. V lost 7 bases to trimming and J lost 5 bases, with 8 bases between them. Germline CDR1 is SQVTM and CDR2 is ANQGSEA. This CDR3 comprises 10 residues. Here the CDR3 DNA reads TGCAGCGCCCGGAGGACTGAAGCTTTCTTT. This codes for CSARRTEAFF.

There are a few counts of this clonotype. The chain employs TRBV7-2 and TRBJ2-7, with 7 bases aligning to TRBD2. V shed 0 bases, J shed 3 bases, and the junction held 5 bases outside the gene matches. The CDR3 length is 15 residues. Germline lookup yields CDR1 SGHTA and CDR2 FQGNSA. CDR3 bases: TGTGCCAGCAGCTTAGCGGGCGGGAGTTACTACGAGCAGTACTTC. Amino acids: CASSLAGGSYYEQYF. Together with reference TRBV7-2 and TRBJ2-7, the CDR3 gives the full variable domain: GAGVSQSPSNKVTEKGKDVELRCDPISGHTALYWYRQSLGQGLEFLIYFQGNSAPDKSGLPSDRFSAERTGGSVSTLTIQRTQQEDSAVYLCASSLAGGSYYEQYFGPGTRLTVT.

The count of this clonotype is one. V usage is TRBV9 and J usage is TRBJ2-4; D uncertain. The germline V and J ends were trimmed by 0 bases and 0 bases, with 7 bases remaining between them. CDR1 and CDR2 from the germline V gene are SGDLS and YYNGEE. This CDR3 is 15 amino acids long. As DNA, the CDR3 is TGTGCCAGCAGCGTAGATGTACTAGCCAAAAACATTCAGTACTTC. Amino acid sequence: CASSVDVLAKNIQYF.